The 16 T cell receptor beta chains given below trace back to one sample, sequenced in a study of shared clonotypes between healthy human individuals. Method: immunoSEQ multiplex PCR; TCRdb's copy keeps in-frame clones and lacks some. The sample contains about 590,000 clones, less than 97% of which appear only once. CD45RO-negative, CCR7-selected cells formed the naive CD8 fraction, which excluded terminally differentiated effector memory CD45RA+ cells. Input material: naive CD8+ T cells sorted from blood. The receptors derive from a young woman in good health.

The genes are TRBV30 and TRBJ2-3; D unresolved. This CDR3 has 12 residues. The V and J ends lost 1 base and 4 bases respectively, with 6 bases between them. Germline lookup yields CDR1 GTSNPN and CDR2 SVGIG (reference sequence). DNA for the CDR3: TGTGCCTGGAGTGCGGGCGCAGATACGCAGTATTTT. Residues: CAWSAGADTQYF.

The rearrangement joins TRBV19 to TRBJ1-5; 8 bases match TRBD1. The germline V gene has CDR1 LNHDA and CDR2 SQIVND (reference sequence). V was clipped by 4 bases and J by 2 bases; unmatched bases: 7. This CDR3 region has 16 residues. CDR3 nucleotide sequence: TGTGCCAGTAGTACCGCCACAGGGGGAGGCAATCAGCCCCAGCATTTT. Amino acid sequence: CASSTATGGGNQPQHF.

This rearrangement joins TRBV28 to TRBJ2-7; maybe TRBD1 (5 bases). CDR1 is MDHEN, CDR2 SYDVKM, per germline. The CDR3 consists of 14 residues. V gave up 5 bases and J gave up 3 bases, with 14 bases separating them. This CDR3 is CASSPPAGLYEQYF. Here the CDR3 DNA reads TGTGCCAGCAGTCCCCCCGCAGGGCTCTACGAGCAGTACTTC.

The chain couples TRBV5-6 to TRBJ1-1; tentative D call: TRBD1 (5 bases). Trimming left V 0 bases short and J 4 bases short, with 7 bases between. This CDR3 spans 13 amino acids. Looked up from germline, CDR1 is SGHDT and CDR2 is YYEEEE. Here the CDR3 DNA reads TGTGCCAGCAGCTTGGAGGGGTCCACTGAAGCTTTCTTT. It encodes CASSLEGSTEAFF.

The J gene is TRBJ2-7, the V gene TRBV19; 8 bases line up with TRBD1. This CDR3 has 12 residues. J was trimmed by 6 bases and V by 5 bases; bases with no gene match: 3. The germline CDR1 and CDR2 sequences are LNHDA and SQIVND (reference sequence). The DNA of the CDR3 is TGTGCCAGTAGTGCGACAGGGGTCGAGCAGTACTTC. Translated: CASSATGVEQYF.

The V call is TRBV27, the J call TRBJ1-2; D is perhaps TRBD1 (6 bases). The CDR3 length is 13 residues. From germline, CDR1 is MNHEY and CDR2 SMNVEV (reference sequence). Trimming took 4 bases from V and 8 from J, leaving 14 bases between them. The DNA of the CDR3 is TGTGCCAGCAGTTCGGACAGTGAGAGAGGCTACACCTTC. This translates into CASSSDSERGYTF.

The chain uses TRBV2 and TRBJ2-7; 14 nucleotides line up with TRBD2. Germline values: CDR1 SNHLY, CDR2 FYNNEI. V was clipped by 7 bases and J by 4 bases; unmatched bases: 6. The CDR3 runs 15 residues. The CDR3 loop is CASIGTSGSTYEQYF. CDR3 DNA: TGTGCCAGCATTGGGACTAGCGGGAGTACGTACGAGCAGTACTTC.

The chain carries TRBV19 and TRBJ1-5; tentatively, D is TRBD1 (6 bases). Between the trimmed V and J ends, which lost 5 bases and 9 bases, there was a span of 20 bases. The CDR3 consists of 15 residues. Germline CDR1 is LNHDA and CDR2 is SQIVND (reference sequence). The CDR3 DNA sequence: TGTGCCAGTAGTGAGCAGGGGTTGACAAGGCCGCCCCAGCATTTT. This encodes CASSEQGLTRPPQHF. The full variable domain, completed using reference TRBV19 and TRBJ1-5, is DGGITQSPKYLFRKEGQNVTLSCEQNLNHDAMYWYRQDPGQGLRLIYYSQIVNDFQKGDIAEGYSVSREKKESFPLTVTSAQKNPTAFYLCASSEQGLTRPPQHFGDGTRLSIL.

The rearrangement joins TRBV19 to TRBJ2-5; TRBD1 might be the D (5 bases). The J call is uncertain, as TRBJ2-7 better fits the DNA end. The germline gives CDR1 LNHDA, CDR2 SQIVND (reference sequence). This CDR3 is 14 amino acids long. The CDR3 is CASSAGSGGYEQYF. Here the CDR3 DNA reads TGTGCCAGTAGTGCAGGGTCAGGCGGCTACGAGCAGTACTTC.

The chain joins TRBV28 to TRBJ1-1, with D possibly being TRBD1 (5 bases). V dropped 2 bases and J dropped 1 base, with 8 bases sitting between them. Germline lookup yields CDR1 MDHEN and CDR2 SYDVKM. The CDR3 totals 14 residues. The CDR3 sequence is CASSLIQGNTEAFF. CDR3 bases: TGTGCCAGCAGTTTAATCCAGGGGAACACTGAAGCTTTCTTT.

The chain couples TRBV18 to TRBJ2-1; 8 positions match TRBD1. Germline V gene data show CDR1 as KGHSH and CDR2 as LQKENI. The J segment lost 2 bases and the V segment lost 2 bases, leaving 8 bases of the junction unmatched. The CDR3 contains 17 residues. In DNA, the CDR3 is TGTGCCAGCTCACCAACAAGACAGGGGATCACCTACAATGAGCAGTTCTTC. It yields the protein CASSPTRQGITYNEQFF. The entire variable domain, with the rest obtained from reference TRBV18 and TRBJ2-1, is as follows: NAGVMQNPRHLVRRRGQEARLRCSPMKGHSHVYWYRQLPEEGLKFMVYLQKENIIDESGMPKERFSAEFPKEGPSILRIQQVVRGDSAAYFCASSPTRQGITYNEQFFGPGTRLTVL.

This clone was found once. V and J are TRBV28 and TRBJ1-5; 8 bases line up with TRBD1. The CDR3 length is 15 residues. The germline CDR1 and CDR2 sequences are MDHEN and SYDVKM. J lost 0 bases, V lost 11 bases, and 9 bases had no gene match. CDR3 sequence reads: CAGQGRGYSNQPQHF. CDR3 coding DNA: TGTGCCGGACAGGGTAGGGGCTATAGCAATCAGCCCCAGCATTTT.

The rearrangement joins TRBV6-5 to TRBJ1-2; the D is unclear. V was cut by 7 bases and J by 1 base, with 7 bases left in between. The CDR3 totals 12 residues. The V gene's germline CDR1 is MNHEY and CDR2 SVGAGI. The DNA for the CDR3 is TGTGCCAGCACTCCAGATAACTATGGCTACACCTTC. Its translation: CASTPDNYGYTF.

The V gene is TRBV2, the J gene TRBJ2-7, with 9 nucleotides matching TRBD2. This CDR3 region has 15 residues. V shed 5 bases, J shed 4 bases, and the junction held 9 bases outside the gene matches. Germline CDR1 SNHLY, CDR2 FYNNEI. CDR3 in DNA: TGTGCCAGCAGTTTAGCGGGAGAGCCGCAATACGAGCAGTACTTC. This codes for CASSLAGEPQYEQYF.

This chain connects TRBV28 to TRBJ1-1, with D hard to call. The germline V gene encodes CDR1 MDHEN and CDR2 SYDVKM. The CDR3 length is 10 residues. The V and J ends lost 6 bases and 3 bases respectively, with 2 bases between them. The CDR3 DNA is TGTGCCAGCAGACACACTGAAGCTTTCTTT. Protein: CASRHTEAFF.

The chain links TRBV14 to TRBJ2-3; D is undetermined. V gave up 5 bases and J gave up 1 base, with 10 bases separating them. The CDR3 has 14 residues. CDR1 is SGHDN, CDR2 FVKESK, per germline. CDR3 in DNA: TGTGCCAGCAGCAAGCAGATACGCACAGATACGCAGTATTTT. It is translated as CASSKQIRTDTQYF. The variable domain in full, with the rest retrieved from reference TRBV14 and TRBJ2-3, is EAGVTQFPSHSVIEKGQTVTLRCDPISGHDNLYWYRRVMGKEIKFLLHFVKESKQDESGMPNNRFLAERTGGTYSTLKVQPAELEDSGVYFCASSKQIRTDTQYFGPGTRLTVL.